These 16 T cell receptor beta chains were all obtained from the same sample, sequenced in a study of T cell changes during pregnancy in multiple sclerosis. The method was immunoSEQ multiplex PCR; TCRdb's version includes in-frame clones alone and lacks a portion of them. Of about 80,000 clones listed, under 95% are singletons. The starting material was peripheral blood, obtained before pregnancy. These receptors came from a female donor with multiple sclerosis, enrolled in a pregnancy study.

The gene calls are TRBV6-6 and TRBJ2-2; D possibly corresponds to TRBD1 (5 bases). Germline V gives CDR1 MNHNY, CDR2 SVGAGI (reference sequence). This CDR3 has 13 residues. V was cut by 4 bases and J by 7 bases, with 10 bases left in between. The CDR3 DNA sequence: TGTGCCAGCAGTTGGATCCAGGGCGGGGAGCTGTTTTTT. Its protein product is CASSWIQGGELFF.

V usage is TRBV6-6 and J usage is TRBJ1-1; perhaps TRBD1 as D (5 bases). This CDR3 has 14 residues. The V end lost 5 bases, the J end lost 1 base, and 11 bases lay between the germline ends. CDR1 is MNHNY, CDR2 SVGAGI, per germline (reference sequence). Here the CDR3 reads CASSPQVSNTEAFF. In DNA form, the CDR3 reads TGTGCCAGCAGTCCACAGGTTTCGAACACTGAAGCTTTCTTT.

This clone has a single count. This chain connects TRBV5-5 to TRBJ2-7; D is unresolved. The CDR3 length is 17 residues. Trimming cost V 4 bases and J 4 bases, with 24 bases left between them. CDR1 and CDR2 (germline): SGHKS, YYEKEE (reference sequence). DNA of the CDR3: TGTGCCAGCAGCCTGGATGGTGTTGCCAGGTTCTCTTACGAGCAGTACTTC. Amino acid sequence: CASSLDGVARFSYEQYF.

This sequence joins TRBV19 and TRBJ2-1; perhaps TRBD1 as D (5 bases). Germline V gene lookup returns CDR1 LNHDA and CDR2 SQIVND (reference sequence). The CDR3 runs to 13 residues. Trimming stripped 3 bases from V and 9 bases from J, with 12 bases between. The CDR3 DNA reads TGTGCCAGTAGTATGCAGGGTAGGAGTGAGCAGTTCTTC. Translation gives CASSMQGRSEQFF.

The chain has TRBV27 and TRBJ2-1; 11 nucleotides match TRBD2. Germline CDR1 and CDR2: MNHEY and SMNVEV (reference sequence). Trimming cost V 2 bases and J 4 bases; bases outside gene matches: 10. This CDR3 is built from 18 residues. CDR3 in DNA: TGTGCCAGCAGTTTAATGGGGACTAGCGGAGTTTCTTACAATGAGCAGTTCTTC. Protein: CASSLMGTSGVSYNEQFF.

This rearrangement joins TRBV11-2 to TRBJ2-1; 8 positions agree with TRBD2. CDR1 and CDR2 (germline): SGHAT, FQNNGV. Trimming removed 1 base from V and 7 bases from J; junction bases left unmatched: 3. The CDR3 runs to 14 residues. The CDR3 DNA sequence: TGTGCCAGCAGCTTAGCGGGAGGGGTAAATGAGCAGTTCTTC. Amino acid sequence: CASSLAGGVNEQFF.

This chain uses TRBV7-2 with TRBJ2-2, with D possibly matching TRBD1 (5 bases). Between the trimmed V and J ends, which lost 4 bases and 0 bases, there was a span of 9 bases. The CDR3 has 15 amino acids. Germline V gene sequence: CDR1 SGHTA, CDR2 FQGNSA. The CDR3 nucleotides are TGTGCCAGCAGCTCAAGGACAACGAACACCGGGGAGCTGTTTTTT. This translates into CASSSRTTNTGELFF.

The J gene is TRBJ2-4, the V gene TRBV6-1; TRBD1 matches 8 bases. The CDR3 is made up of 15 amino acids. V shed 11 bases, J shed 1 base, and the junction held 10 bases outside the gene matches. The germline gives CDR1 MNHNS, CDR2 SASEGT. The CDR3 DNA follows: TGTGCCGGCCACAGGGGGAAAAATGCCAAAAACATTCAGTACTTC. Its translation: CAGHRGKNAKNIQYF.

V usage is TRBV5-6 and J usage is TRBJ1-1, with 7 bases fitting TRBD1. This CDR3 is 14 amino acids long. The germline V gene has CDR1 SGHDT and CDR2 YYEEEE. The ends lost 3 bases at V and 0 bases at J; junction bases unmatched: 2. CDR3 sequence: CASSSGQLNTEAFF. CDR3 sequence (DNA): TGTGCCAGCAGCTCGGGACAGCTGAACACTGAAGCTTTCTTT.

The rearrangement joins TRBV27 to TRBJ2-7, with 9 nucleotides matching TRBD2. Germline values: CDR1 MNHEY, CDR2 SMNVEV (reference sequence). V dropped 7 bases and J dropped 5; count of bases not matched to a gene: 9. The CDR3 is made up of 14 amino acids. Here the CDR3 reads CASTSRSGSHEQYF. For the CDR3, the DNA is TGTGCCAGCACCAGTCGTAGCGGGAGTCACGAGCAGTACTTC.

This rearrangement joins TRBV5-8 to TRBJ1-5, with D possibly matching TRBD1 (6 bases). This CDR3 region has 14 residues. Germline V CDR1 and CDR2: SGHTS, YDEGEE. With 2 bases removed from V and 2 bases from J, the gap between germline ends came to 8 bases. CDR3 nucleotides: TGTGCCAGCAGCTTAAGACAGGGCAATCAGCCCCAGCATTTT. This translates into CASSLRQGNQPQHF.

This clone was observed a single time. The V call is TRBV9, the J call TRBJ2-7, with 11 bases lining up with TRBD2. The CDR3 runs 14 residues. In germline, CDR1 is SGDLS, CDR2 YYNGEE. With 2 bases clipped from V and 5 bases from J, the junction kept 3 bases outside the gene matches. The CDR3 sequence is CASSVTLAGDEQYF. The DNA of the CDR3 is TGTGCCAGCAGCGTTACACTAGCGGGAGACGAGCAGTACTTC.

This sequence joins TRBV14 and TRBJ2-3; 7 bases match TRBD2. This CDR3 has 14 amino acids. J lost 6 bases, V lost 0 bases, and 3 bases had no gene match. Germline V CDR1 and CDR2: SGHDN, FVKESK. CDR3 loop: CASSQDRGGDTQYF. Written as DNA, the CDR3 is TGTGCCAGCAGCCAAGATCGGGGAGGGGATACGCAGTATTTT.

The V and J genes are TRBV6-1 and TRBJ2-5; D perhaps matches TRBD2 (6 bases). Germline CDR1 and CDR2: MNHNS and SASEGT. Trimming removed 4 bases at V and 5 bases at J, with 17 bases between. The CDR3 consists of 15 residues. The CDR3 loop reads CASSAWTSGGETQYF. The CDR3 region has the DNA TGTGCCAGCAGTGCCTGGACCTCCGGAGGGGAGACCCAGTACTTC.

The chain couples TRBV4-1 to TRBJ2-5; D perhaps matches TRBD1 (5 bases). Trimming removed 5 bases from V and 0 bases from J, with 16 bases in between. From germline, CDR1 is MGHRA and CDR2 YSYEKL. The CDR3 has 16 residues. CDR3 in DNA: TGCGCCAGCAGCTCAACAACCACAGGACACCAAGAGACCCAGTACTTC. It encodes CASSSTTTGHQETQYF.

The chain combines TRBV14 with TRBJ2-7; no reliable D call. The germline gives CDR1 SGHDN, CDR2 FVKESK. The V gene lost 1 base and the J gene lost 4 bases, with 11 bases spanning the gap. There are 14 residues in the CDR3. The CDR3 protein is CASSQVQSKYEQYF. As DNA, the CDR3 is TGTGCCAGCAGCCAAGTACAGAGCAAATACGAGCAGTACTTC.